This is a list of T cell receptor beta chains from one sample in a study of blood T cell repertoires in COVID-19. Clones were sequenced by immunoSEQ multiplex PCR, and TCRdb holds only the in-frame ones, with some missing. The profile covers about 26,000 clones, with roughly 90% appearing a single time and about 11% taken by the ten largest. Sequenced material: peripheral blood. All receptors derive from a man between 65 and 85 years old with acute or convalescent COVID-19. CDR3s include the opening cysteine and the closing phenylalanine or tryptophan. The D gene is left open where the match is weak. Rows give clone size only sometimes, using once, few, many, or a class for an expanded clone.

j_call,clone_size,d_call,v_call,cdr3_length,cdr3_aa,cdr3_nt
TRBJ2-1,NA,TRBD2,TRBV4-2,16,CASSHAGTSGINEQFF,TGTGCCAGCAGCCATGCCGGGACTAGCGGGATCAATGAGCAGTTCTTC
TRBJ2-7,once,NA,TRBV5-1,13,CASSLTGNYEQYF,TGCGCCAGCAGCTTGACAGGTAACTACGAGCAGTACTTC
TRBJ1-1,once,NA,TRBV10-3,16,CAISESQSRQRPEAFF,TGTGCCATCAGTGAGTCGCAATCTCGACAGAGGCCTGAAGCTTTCTTT
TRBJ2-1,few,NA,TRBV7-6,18,CASSLDSRITSSYNEQFF,TGTGCCAGCAGCTTAGACTCCAGGATAACCAGCTCCTACAATGAGCAGTTCTTC
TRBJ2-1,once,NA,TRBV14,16,CASSQPRILGGGEQFF,TGTGCCAGCAGCCAACCAAGAATTCTGGGGGGAGGTGAGCAGTTCTTC
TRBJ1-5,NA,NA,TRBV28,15,CASSPGQTSNQPQHF,TGTGCCAGTTCACCGGGACAAACTAGCAATCAGCCCCAGCATTTT
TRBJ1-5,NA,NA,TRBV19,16,CASSARQAKSNQPQHF,TGTGCCAGTAGTGCCCGACAGGCGAAGAGCAATCAGCCCCAGCATTTT
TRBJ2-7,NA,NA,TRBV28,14,CASSARDFSYEQYF,TGTGCCAGCAGTGCCCGGGACTTCTCCTACGAGCAGTACTTC
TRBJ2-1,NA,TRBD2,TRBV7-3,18,CASSLRLAGDGGNNEQFF,TGTGCCAGCAGCTTACGACTAGCGGGAGATGGGGGTAACAATGAGCAGTTCTTC
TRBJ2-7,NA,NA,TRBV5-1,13,CASSGDTGYEQYF,TGCGCCAGCAGCGGAGACACAGGGTACGAGCAGTACTTC
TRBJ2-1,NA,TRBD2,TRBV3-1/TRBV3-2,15,CASTPLSTSLNEQFF,TGTGCCAGCACCCCCCTTTCGACTAGCCTGAATGAGCAGTTCTTC
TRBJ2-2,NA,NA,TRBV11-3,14,CASSLGGLIGELFF,TGTGCCAGCAGCTTAGGCGGCCTAATCGGGGAGCTGTTTTTT
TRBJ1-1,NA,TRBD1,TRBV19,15,CASRKTGGENTEAFF,TGTGCCAGTAGGAAAACAGGGGGCGAAAACACTGAAGCTTTCTTT
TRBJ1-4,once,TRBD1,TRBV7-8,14,CASSGDSHNEKLFF,TGTGCCAGCAGTGGGGACAGCCATAATGAAAAACTGTTTTTT
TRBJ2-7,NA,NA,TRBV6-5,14,CASSYMTGQYEQYF,TGTGCCAGCAGTTACATGACAGGACAGTACGAGCAGTACTTC